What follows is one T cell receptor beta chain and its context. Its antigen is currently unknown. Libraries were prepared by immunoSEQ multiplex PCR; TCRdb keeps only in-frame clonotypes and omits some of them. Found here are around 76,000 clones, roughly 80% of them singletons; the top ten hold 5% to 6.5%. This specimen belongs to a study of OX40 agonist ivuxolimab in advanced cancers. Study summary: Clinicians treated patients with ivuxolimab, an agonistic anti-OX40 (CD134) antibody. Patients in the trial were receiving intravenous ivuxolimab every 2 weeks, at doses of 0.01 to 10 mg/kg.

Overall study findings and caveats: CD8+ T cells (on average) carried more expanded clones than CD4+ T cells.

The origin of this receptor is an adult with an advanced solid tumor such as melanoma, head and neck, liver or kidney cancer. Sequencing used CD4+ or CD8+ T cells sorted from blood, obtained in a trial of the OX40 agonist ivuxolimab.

CDR3 bases: TGTGCCAGCAGTTACAGCCCCAATCAGCCCCAGCATTTT. Residues: CASSYSPNQPQHF. The rearrangement links TRBV2 to TRBJ1-5, with D uncertain. Trimming pared 5 bases from V and 3 bases from J, leaving 8 bases between. This CDR3 has 13 amino acids. From germline, CDR1 is SNHLY and CDR2 FYNNEI.